Below, 26 T cell receptor beta chains from the same sample are listed, as sequenced in a study of control samples from healthy donors and cancer patients. The assay was immunoSEQ multiplex PCR, and TCRdb's table has in-frame clones only and misses some. The sample contains about 85,000 clones, just over 90% of which appear only once. Source material: blood. These receptor sequences come from a woman aged 18-29 years in good health.

The rearrangement links TRBV5-1 to TRBJ2-7; 9 nucleotides line up with TRBD2. This CDR3 is 15 amino acids long. Germline loops: CDR1 SGHRS, CDR2 YFSETQ. The J segment lost 0 bases and the V segment lost 4 bases, leaving 5 bases of the junction unmatched. The DNA of the CDR3 is TGCGCCAGCAGCACCAGCGGGGGGATCTCCTACGAGCAGTACTTC. Its protein product is CASSTSGGISYEQYF.

Details on this clone: Different DNA sequences within this sample yield the same CDR3. V and J are TRBV5-1 and TRBJ1-1, with D possibly being TRBD1 (6 bases). The V end lost 0 bases, the J end lost 4 bases, and 16 bases lay between the germline ends. Germline V gene data show CDR1 as SGHRS and CDR2 as YFSETQ. The CDR3 runs to 16 residues. CDR3 DNA sequence: TGCGCCAGCAGCTTGGAGGGGGTGGGGTCGGGCACTGAAGCTTTCTTT. Translated, it gives CASSLEGVGSGTEAFF.

This clone was counted once. The chain uses TRBV2 and TRBJ1-1, with TRBD1 identical over 11 bases. Losses at the gene ends were 6 bases for V and 5 bases for J; bases not matched to a gene: 2. CDR1 and CDR2 from the germline V gene are SNHLY and FYNNEI. This CDR3 is 13 amino acids long. The DNA for the CDR3 is TGTGCCAGCAGGGGACAGGGGGGGACTGAAGCTTTCTTT. It yields the protein CASRGQGGTEAFF.

This chain uses TRBV3-1 (or the pseudogene TRBV3-2) with TRBJ1-2; D is unresolved. The CDR3 is 12 residues long. Germline values: CDR1 LGHDT, CDR2 YNNKEL (reference sequence). V was trimmed by 4 bases and J by 8 bases, leaving 11 bases between them. DNA for the CDR3: TGTGCCAGCAGCCCAAGCTTTGGCGGCTACACCTTC. Residues: CASSPSFGGYTF.

The V and J genes are TRBV11-2 and TRBJ2-7; D not certain. Germline CDR1 SGHAT, CDR2 FQNNGV. There are 11 residues in the CDR3. The ends were cut back, 4 bases at V and 7 bases at J, with 8 bases in the middle. The CDR3 here is CASSSLIEQYF. Written as DNA, the CDR3 is TGTGCCAGCAGCTCGTTAATTGAGCAGTACTTC.

This chain links TRBV19 with TRBJ1-4; the match to TRBD1 covers 10 bases. With V trimmed by 6 bases and J by 1 base, 2 bases remained unmatched. This CDR3 comprises 15 residues. Germline V gene lookup returns CDR1 LNHDA and CDR2 SQIVND (reference sequence). CDR3 DNA: TGTGCCAGTAGGGACAGGGGGATAACTAATGAAAAACTGTTTTTT. It translates to CASRDRGITNEKLFF.

The rearrangement joins TRBV2 to TRBJ1-2, with TRBD1 matching over 10 bases. This CDR3 is 13 amino acids long. CDR1 and CDR2 from the germline V gene are SNHLY and FYNNEI. V lost 7 bases and J lost 7; bases outside the gene matches: 6. CDR3 bases: TGTGCCAGCACGGGACAGGGGCATAGTGGCTACACCTTC. It translates to CASTGQGHSGYTF. Looking up the rest from reference TRBV2 and TRBJ1-2 gives the full variable domain: EPEVTQTPSHQVTQMGQEVILRCVPISNHLYFYWYRQILGQKVEFLVSFYNNEISEKSEIFDDQFSVERPDGSNFTLKIRSTKLEDSAMYFCASTGQGHSGYTFGSGTRLTVV.

The V gene is TRBV6-5, the J gene TRBJ2-7; the D gene is possibly TRBD1 (5 bases). The germline V gene has CDR1 MNHEY and CDR2 SVGAGI. This CDR3 spans 13 amino acids. The V end lost 7 bases, the J end lost 0 bases, and 10 bases lay between the germline ends. CDR3 DNA: TGTGCCAGCACAACCCAGGGCTCCTACGAGCAGTACTTC. Its protein product is CASTTQGSYEQYF.

CDR3 protein: CASSVGQGDYGYTF. The CDR3 region has the DNA TGTGCCAGCAGCGTAGGACAGGGCGACTATGGCTACACCTTC. The genes are TRBV7-9 and TRBJ1-2; 8 nucleotides align to TRBD1. This CDR3 is 14 amino acids long. V dropped 5 bases and J dropped 3; count of bases not matched to a gene: 5. Germline values: CDR1 SEHNR, CDR2 FQNEAQ (reference sequence).

The rearrangement uses TRBV4-1 and TRBJ2-7; 10 bases map to TRBD1. Trimming took 4 bases from V and 5 from J; bases not matched to a gene: 8. The CDR3 sequence is 15 residues long. Germline CDR1 MGHRA, CDR2 YSYEKL. CDR3 DNA: TGCGCCAGCAGCCCCACCGGGACAGGGGCGAACGAGCAGTACTTC. Translation: CASSPTGTGANEQYF.

The V gene is TRBV7-3, the J gene TRBJ1-1, with 8 bases fitting TRBD1. The CDR3 has 13 residues. The germline CDR1 and CDR2 sequences are SGHTA and FQGTGA. Trimming took 3 bases from V and 6 from J; bases not matched to a gene: 3. DNA of the CDR3: TGTGCCAGCAGCTTGGGACAGGCTTCTGAAGCTTTCTTT. Translating it yields CASSLGQASEAFF.

The J gene is TRBJ2-7, the V gene TRBV5-1, with no clear D. Germline lookup yields CDR1 SGHRS and CDR2 YFSETQ. Trimming pared 5 bases from V and 4 bases from J, leaving 13 bases between. CDR3 length equals 13 residues. The CDR3 reads CASSFANGYEQYF. The CDR3 nucleotides read TGCGCCAGCAGTTTCGCCAACGGATACGAGCAGTACTTC.

The CDR3 region is CASKRTGGTEAFF. In DNA, the CDR3 is TGTGCCAGCAAACGAACAGGAGGCACTGAAGCTTTCTTT. The chain is built from TRBV7-3 and TRBJ1-1; possible D gene TRBD1, 5 bases. Trimming shortened V by 7 bases and J by 4 bases, and 13 bases separated the two germline ends. The germline V gene encodes CDR1 SGHTA and CDR2 FQGTGA. This CDR3 is built from 13 residues.

V and J are TRBV29-1 and TRBJ2-2, with 7 bases lining up with TRBD1. J gave up 6 bases and V 0 bases, and 10 bases lay outside the gene matches. CDR1 and CDR2 from the germline V gene are SQVTM and ANQGSEA. This CDR3 has 16 amino acids. The CDR3 sequence is CSVEDPRQGPAGELFF. In nucleotides, the CDR3 is TGCAGCGTTGAAGATCCGAGACAGGGACCCGCCGGGGAGCTGTTTTTT.

The chain employs TRBV3-1 (or the pseudogene TRBV3-2) and TRBJ2-2, with TRBD2 matching 12 bases. Germline CDR1 is LGHDT and CDR2 is YNNKEL (reference sequence). V was clipped by 4 bases and J by 5 bases; unmatched bases: 8. The CDR3 sequence is 17 residues long. CDR3 sequence (DNA): TGTGCCAGCAGCCGACCTAGCGGGGGGGCCGAAACCGGGGAGCTGTTTTTT. It translates to CASSRPSGGAETGELFF.

The rearrangement joins TRBV18 to TRBJ1-5; possible D gene TRBD1, 6 bases. The germline gives CDR1 KGHSH, CDR2 LQKENI. CDR3 length: 14 residues. V was clipped by 3 bases and J by 6 bases, with 12 bases between them. The CDR3 region has the DNA TGTGCCAGCTCACCGGGACACTCGACTCAGCCCCAGCATTTT. Translated: CASSPGHSTQPQHF.

This clone has a single count. The genes are TRBV18 and TRBJ1-1; D gene unclear. V shed 0 bases and J shed 6 bases, with 8 bases lying between them. Per the germline V gene, CDR1 is KGHSH and CDR2 is LQKENI. The CDR3 sequence is 13 residues long. The DNA for the CDR3 is TGTGCCAGCTCACCACCGACAACACCTGAAGCTTTCTTT. The encoded protein is CASSPPTTPEAFF.

The chain is built from TRBV4-1 and TRBJ1-1; 8 bases align to TRBD1. The V and J ends lost 7 bases and 4 bases, in that order; junction bases with no gene match: 5. There are 13 residues in the CDR3. The germline V gene has CDR1 MGHRA and CDR2 YSYEKL. The CDR3: CASMNRGTTEAFF. The CDR3 region has the DNA TGCGCCAGCATGAACAGGGGGACCACTGAAGCTTTCTTT.

This chain joins TRBV7-8 and TRBJ1-1; possible D gene TRBD1, 6 bases. The germline V and J ends were trimmed by 5 bases and 0 bases, with 13 bases remaining between them. The germline V gene encodes CDR1 SGHVS and CDR2 FQNEAQ. The CDR3 covers 15 residues. CDR3 residues: CASSPQGPLNTEAFF. The DNA for the CDR3 is TGTGCCAGCAGCCCCCAGGGGCCGTTGAACACTGAAGCTTTCTTT.

This chain links TRBV23-1 with TRBJ1-1, with D unclear. TRBV23-1 is placed among ORFs of uncertain function. Deletions cut 0 bases from V and 3 bases from J, with 23 bases between. The CDR3 is 19 residues long. The CDR3 nucleotides are TGCGCCAGCAGTCAATCGATGGGTAGGCAGAAAAGTGGGGACACTGAAGCTTTCTTT. It codes for CASSQSMGRQKSGDTEAFF.

The chain employs TRBV11-3 and TRBJ2-2; D perhaps matches TRBD2 (5 bases). This CDR3 is built from 12 residues. V was cut by 8 bases and J by 1 base, with 5 bases left in between. In germline, CDR1 is SGHNT, CDR2 YENEEA. The CDR3 is CASEGNTGELFF. The CDR3 region has the DNA TGTGCCAGCGAGGGGAACACCGGGGAGCTGTTTTTT.

The rearrangement uses TRBV11-2 and TRBJ2-7; TRBD2 is a possible D gene (6 bases). The CDR3 contains 13 residues. Germline V gives CDR1 SGHAT, CDR2 FQNNGV. V was clipped by 6 bases and J by 3 bases, with 12 bases between them. The CDR3 DNA reads as TGTGCCAGCAGTCGGGAGCCAAGCTACGAGCAGTACTTC. It is translated as CASSREPSYEQYF.

This clone was observed a single time. V gene TRBV11-2 combines with J gene TRBJ2-5, with 7 bases that match TRBD1. V shed 0 bases and J 5 bases; nucleotides not matched to a gene: 0. The CDR3 runs to 13 residues. CDR1 SGHAT and CDR2 FQNNGV come from the germline V gene. CDR3 in DNA: TGTGCCAGCAGCTTAGACAGGGGGGAGACCCAGTACTTC. Translating it yields CASSLDRGETQYF. Based on the CDR3 plus reference TRBV11-2 and TRBJ2-5, the full variable domain is EAGVAQSPRYKIIEKRQSVAFWCNPISGHATLYWYQQILGQGPKLLIQFQNNGVVDDSQLPKDRFSAERLKGVDSTLKIQPAKLEDSAVYLCASSLDRGETQYFGPGTRLLVL.

The rearrangement links TRBV2 to TRBJ1-5; possible D gene TRBD1, 5 bases. CDR1 SNHLY and CDR2 FYNNEI come from the germline V gene. The CDR3 length is 13 residues. Trimming pared 3 bases from V and 2 bases from J, leaving 5 bases between. The CDR3 coding sequence is TGTGCCAGCAGTGACAGGGGCAATCAGCCCCAGCATTTT. Its translation is CASSDRGNQPQHF.

The chain uses TRBV2 and TRBJ1-1, with D uncertain. The CDR3 has 11 residues. The V gene's germline CDR1 is SNHLY and CDR2 FYNNEI. The ends were cut back, 6 bases at V and 6 bases at J, with 8 bases in the middle. DNA for the CDR3: TGTGCCAGCAGCCTCTTGGCTGAAGCTTTCTTT. Residues: CASSLLAEAFF.

Of note for this clone: The same CDR3 arises from other DNA sequences in this sample as well. The chain couples TRBV15 to TRBJ1-1; D call uncertain. Per the germline V gene, CDR1 is LNHNV and CDR2 is YYDKDF (reference sequence). The CDR3 sequence is 13 residues long. The V gene lost 0 bases and the J gene lost 8 bases, with 10 bases spanning the gap. The CDR3 is CATSRDKGGEAFF. CDR3 DNA sequence: TGTGCCACCAGCAGAGATAAGGGAGGCGAAGCTTTCTTT.